This is a list of T cell receptor beta chains from one sample in a study of cytomegalovirus exposure and HLA in healthy donors. The table came from immunoSEQ multiplex PCR; TCRdb's copy has only in-frame clones and leaves some out. The sample holds about 160,000 clones, roughly three quarters seen once. The sample consisted of PBMCs. The receptor source for this set is a woman aged 40 to 49 in good health and CMV-seropositive. The CDR3 runs from the conserved cysteine through the conserved F or W. The order of the fields is clone size, V gene, J gene, D gene, CDR3 DNA, CDR3 protein. D genes are given only for firm matches. The listing skips clone size in some rows; elsewhere it reads once, few, many or a size class.

>.|TRBV20-1|TRBJ1-1|.
TGCAGTCCCGCAGTGAACACTGAAGCTTTCTTT
CSPAVNTEAFF
>.|TRBV7-9|TRBJ1-6|.
TGTGCCAGCAGCTTAGAAGGGGGATCACCCCTCCACTTT
CASSLEGGSPLHF
>.|TRBV21-1|TRBJ2-4|.
TGTGCCAGGGCATTGGCCAAAAACATTCAGTACTTC
CARALAKNIQYF
>.|TRBV19|TRBJ2-2|.
TGTGCCAGTAGTACACCGGGACATCCCACCGGGGAGCTGTTTTTT
CASSTPGHPTGELFF
>few|TRBV7-9|TRBJ1-2|.
TGTGCCAGCAGCTCAAGCCGGGCCACTAAAGGGAGGAACTATGGCTACACCTTC
CASSSSRATKGRNYGYTF
>.|TRBV7-8|TRBJ1-2|.
TGTGCCAGCAGCACACAGGACTATGGCTACACCTTC
CASSTQDYGYTF
>.|TRBV5-4|TRBJ1-1|.
TGTGCCAGCAGCTTGGCCCACAGGGCAAACACTGAAGCTTTCTTT
CASSLAHRANTEAFF
>.|TRBV5-1|TRBJ1-6|.
TGCGCCAGCAGCATTCAGGGGCAGAATTCACCCCTCCACTTT
CASSIQGQNSPLHF
>.|TRBV14|TRBJ2-7|.
TGTGCCAGCAGCCAAGAGGTCACAGGGGGGGGAGGCTACGAGCAGTACTTC
CASSQEVTGGGGYEQYF
>once|TRBV30|TRBJ2-1|TRBD1
TGTGCCCTGGACGAGAAGGGTTATCGGGACAGAGGATACAATGAGCAGTTCTTC
CALDEKGYRDRGYNEQFF
>.|TRBV19|TRBJ2-2|.
TGTGCCAGTAGTATAAGGGTCCAGGGGAACACCGGGGAGCTGTTTTTT
CASSIRVQGNTGELFF
>.|TRBV15|TRBJ2-1|TRBD2
TGTGCCACCGGAACCCCGGGGACTAACTACAATGAGCAGTTCTTC
CATGTPGTNYNEQFF
>.|TRBV5-6|TRBJ2-3|TRBD2
TGTGCCAGCAGCGTGTTAGCGGGGGGGCCTTCTACGCAGTATTTT
CASSVLAGGPSTQYF
>.|TRBV30|TRBJ1-5|.
TGTGCCTGGAGCCGGGACATCGGACAGCCCCAGCATTTT
CAWSRDIGQPQHF
>once|TRBV19|TRBJ2-5|TRBD2
TGTGCCACCCTGAGCGGGGGCCCTCAAGAGACCCAGTACTTC
CATLSGGPQETQYF
>few|TRBV7-9|TRBJ2-2|TRBD1
TGTGCCAGCAGCCTCAGGGGGTTATTCGCCGGGGAGCTGTTTTTT
CASSLRGLFAGELFF
>.|TRBV4-2|TRBJ2-1|TRBD2
TGTGCCAGCAGCACTGGGACTAGCGGGGGTTACAATGAGCAGTTCTTC
CASSTGTSGGYNEQFF
>few|TRBV6-5|TRBJ2-7|TRBD2
TGTGCCAGCCACGGGATGCGGGGGGCCTCCTACGAGCAGTACTTC
CASHGMRGASYEQYF
>.|TRBV2|TRBJ1-4|TRBD1
TGTGCCAGCAGAGACGACAGGGGGGGTGTTGAAAAACTGTTTTTT
CASRDDRGGVEKLFF
>.|TRBV7-2|TRBJ1-4|.
TGTGCCAGCAGCCCCCTCGGAGGACTCTTTTTTAGCGTTGAAAAACTGTTTTTT
CASSPLGGLFFSVEKLFF
>.|TRBV9|TRBJ1-1|.
TGTGCCAGCAGCGCCCTCCGGAGCCAAGATGCTTTCTTT
CASSALRSQDAFF
>.|TRBV11-2|TRBJ2-3|TRBD2
TGTGCCAGCAGCCCACTAGCGGGGGGCACAGATACGCAGTATTTT
CASSPLAGGTDTQYF
>.|TRBV7-9|TRBJ2-4|TRBD1
TGTTCCAGCAGCCAATTCGGACAGGGGAAAAATATTCAGTACTTC
CSSSQFGQGKNIQYF
>.|TRBV2|TRBJ2-6|TRBD1
TGTGCCAGCAGAATGGACAGGGGGCCCGGGGCCAACGGCCTGACTTTC
CASRMDRGPGANGLTF
>once|TRBV13|TRBJ1-1|.
TGTGCCAGCAGCTTTCAGAACACTGAAGCTTTCTTT
CASSFQNTEAFF
>.|TRBV6-1|TRBJ1-6|.
TGTGCCAGCAGTGAAGCGCAGGGGTTGTTATCACCCCTCCACTTT
CASSEAQGLLSPLHF
>.|TRBV2|TRBJ1-5|.
TGTGCCAGCAGTGTAGGGGACACCCAGCCCCAGCATTTT
CASSVGDTQPQHF
>.|TRBV7-2|TRBJ1-2|.
TGTGCCAGCAGCTTAGATTTCGGGGGTTCTAACTATGGCTACACCTTC
CASSLDFGGSNYGYTF
>.|TRBV5-4|TRBJ1-1|.
TGTGCCAGCAGCTTGCCAGGGTTGACTGAAGCTTTCTTT
CASSLPGLTEAFF
>.|TRBV30|TRBJ2-1|TRBD2
TGTGCCTGGAATGCGGGGGGGGCTCTTAAGCAGTTCTTC
CAWNAGGALKQFF
>.|TRBV6-5|TRBJ1-1|TRBD1
TGTGCCAGCAGTTACTTCGGACAGGCAAACACTGAAGCTTTCTTT
CASSYFGQANTEAFF
>.|TRBV6-5|TRBJ1-1|.
TGTGCCAGCAGTTACGCGGGTTTGAACACTGAAGCTTTCTTT
CASSYAGLNTEAFF
>.|TRBV4-2|TRBJ1-3|TRBD1
TGTGCCAGCAGCCAAACGAGGGGGCGATCTGGAAACACCATATATTTT
CASSQTRGRSGNTIYF
>once|TRBV9|TRBJ2-7|.
TGTGCCAGCAGCCAAGGGTTCAGGACAGCCGAATCCTACGAGCAGTACTTC
CASSQGFRTAESYEQYF
>.|TRBV6-5|TRBJ2-1|.
TGTGCCAGCAGTTACGGGACTTCCAGCTCCTACAATGAGCAGTTCTTC
CASSYGTSSSYNEQFF
>.|TRBV19|TRBJ2-7|TRBD2
TGTGCCAGTAGTACAAAAGCGGGGAGACCTTCCTACGAGCAGTACTTC
CASSTKAGRPSYEQYF
>.|TRBV7-3|TRBJ2-1|TRBD2
TGTGCCAGCAGCAAGACTAGCGGCTACAATGAGCAGTTCTTC
CASSKTSGYNEQFF
>.|TRBV30|TRBJ2-7|.
TGTGCTTACGAGCGCGACTACGAGCAGTACTTC
CAYERDYEQYF
>.|TRBV7-6|TRBJ2-6|TRBD1
TGTGCCAGCAGCTTAGACACCGGACAGGGGAAATCGGGAGGGGCCAACGTCCTGACTTTC
CASSLDTGQGKSGGANVLTF
>.|TRBV14|TRBJ2-1|.
TGTGCCAGCAGTCTAGCGATCAATGAGCAGTTCTTC
CASSLAINEQFF
>.|TRBV11-2|TRBJ2-7|.
TGTGCCAGCAGCTCTAGGACAGCGCCGACCTACGAGCAGTACTTC
CASSSRTAPTYEQYF
>.|TRBV9|TRBJ2-2|TRBD1
TGTGCCAGCAGCGATATGACAGGGGGCGCGACCGGGGAGCTGTTTTTT
CASSDMTGGATGELFF
>.|TRBV5-4|TRBJ1-2|TRBD1
TGTGCCAGCAGCACGCCGACAGGGCCCCATGGCTACACCTTC
CASSTPTGPHGYTF
>.|TRBV6-6|TRBJ1-2|TRBD1
TGTGCCAGCAGTGATACAGGGGGCAACTATGGCTACACCTTC
CASSDTGGNYGYTF